The entry below describes one TCR beta chain. The data stem from a study of blood T cell repertoires in COVID-19. As for the study in general: The samples span acute and convalescent COVID-19 from the United States, Italy and Spain.

V was shortened by 4 bases and J by 0 bases, with 5 bases between the two germline ends. The length of the CDR3 is 13 residues. Repertoires were generated with immunoSEQ multiplex PCR, while TCRdb's copy carries only in-frame clones and drops some. The table lists some 70,000 clones, 89% of them singletons. This sequence was found in a man in his fifties or sixties with active COVID-19. V and J are TRBV12-3 or TRBV12-4 and TRBJ2-3; no clear D. Sample: peripheral blood. The CDR3 nucleotides read TGTGCCAGCAGTTCCACTAGCACAGATACGCAGTATTTT. Translated: CASSSTSTDTQYF.